This T cell receptor (beta chain) was sequenced for a study of cytomegalovirus exposure and HLA in healthy donors. Use of 60 Vbeta and 13 Jbeta primers characterized the PCR. The method was immunoSEQ multiplex PCR; TCRdb's version includes in-frame clones alone and lacks a portion of them. The sample table includes about 200,000 clones. Study-wide points: Cytomegalovirus association was listed for about 170 TCR beta chains. Clonal expansion was found to be greater in HLA-associated TCR beta chains than in equally common others in a later analysis.

This CDR3 has 14 amino acids. Per germline, CDR1 SNHLY and CDR2 FYNNEI. Trimming left V 8 bases short and J 6 bases short, with 16 bases between. A note on this clone: Its antigen is unidentified.

The TCR was taken from a man aged 25 to 45 in good health and CMV-seronegative. The genes are TRBV2 and TRBJ2-2; the D gene is possibly TRBD2 (5 bases). Sample: PBMCs. CDR3 loop: CASFAGGYPGELFF. In DNA, the CDR3 is TGTGCCAGCTTCGCGGGCGGATATCCCGGGGAGCTGTTTTTT.